The text below deals with one TCR beta chain. Its specificity is not known. The entry originates in a study of shared clonotypes between healthy human individuals. Whole-study findings and limits: Exclusively blood specimens were collected; tissue repertoires likely differ. Generation probabilities of non-shared clonotypes were lower (relative to those shared by all four donors).

Positively selected for CCR7, the CD45RO-negative cells used as naive CD8 cells excluded terminally differentiated effector memory CD45RA+ cells. Only Caucasian adults living in Nashville, Tennessee made up the donor group. The CDR3 has 15 residues. Germline CDR1 is MNHEY and CDR2 is SMNVEV (reference sequence). V shed 4 bases, J shed 11 bases, and the junction held 13 bases outside the gene matches. Deep-level settings were used for running the assay. The data were produced by immunoSEQ multiplex PCR, yet TCRdb's version contains in-frame clones alone and is incomplete. Among 2 million or so clones listed, about 95% were seen once.

The sample consisted of naive CD8+ T cells sorted from blood. This sequence joins TRBV27 and TRBJ2-7; 11 nucleotides agree with TRBD2. The sequence was collected from a man aged 18 to 29 in good health. The CDR3 sequence is CASSSSPTSGAPEYF. The CDR3, as DNA: TGTGCCAGCAGTTCCTCCCCGACTAGCGGGGCCCCCGAGTACTTC.